Presented here are 22 T cell receptor beta chains from one specimen sequenced in a study of lung T cells in sarcoidosis with Löfgren's syndrome. In TCRdb, the reads were re-called with MiXCR into one record per CDR3 protein. The table shows around 1,200 distinct CDR3 sequences, with about 27% occurring only once. The material sequenced was CD4+ T cells from PBMCs. The receptors shown here come from a human donor with sarcoidosis (Löfgren's syndrome or another form), or a control subject (not recorded which).

The rearrangement links TRBV19 to TRBJ1-1, with D uncertain. The CDR3 spans 19 residues. V lost 3 bases and J 0 bases, leaving 23 bases between the germline ends. Germline lookup yields CDR1 LNHDA and CDR2 SQIVND (reference sequence). The CDR3 region is CASSMRLGLGSWMNTEAFF. The CDR3 coding sequence is TGTGCCAGTAGTATGCGGTTGGGATTAGGGTCGTGGATGAACACTGAAGCTTTCTTT.

Within the sample, this clonotype is large. V and J are TRBV28 and TRBJ1-1, with a tentative D call TRBD1 (6 bases). This CDR3 is 17 amino acids long. V gave up 5 bases and J gave up 0 bases, with 19 bases separating them. CDR1 and CDR2 from the germline V gene are MDHEN and SYDVKM. CDR3 coding DNA: TGTGCCAGCAGTCCCCGGGGGGCCACTACCCTGAACACTGAAGCTTTCTTT. Encoded protein: CASSPRGATTLNTEAFF.

This clonotype was counted once. The J gene is TRBJ1-5, the V gene TRBV20-1; D unresolved. There are 13 residues in the CDR3. Germline assignment: CDR1 DFQATT and CDR2 SNEGSKA (reference sequence). Trimming cost V 3 bases and J 3 bases, with 9 bases left between them. The chain's CDR3 is CSAREVDNQPQHF. The DNA of the CDR3 is TGCAGTGCTAGGGAGGTAGACAATCAGCCCCAGCATTTT.

Sample share makes this clonotype large. This chain links TRBV7-2 with TRBJ1-1; possibly TRBD1 for D (5 bases). The CDR3 runs 12 residues. CDR1 and CDR2 from the germline V gene are SGHTA and FQGNSA. Trimming removed 2 bases from V and 5 bases from J, with 6 bases in between. The CDR3 coding sequence is TGTGCCAGCAGCTTATGGGGGACTGAAGCTTTCTTT. Translation: CASSLWGTEAFF.

This clonotype was detected many times. The chain has TRBV28 and TRBJ2-1; TRBD1 might be the D (6 bases). Germline loops: CDR1 MDHEN, CDR2 SYDVKM. The CDR3 consists of 15 residues. V lost 3 bases and J lost 4, with 13 bases in between. CDR3 amino acids: CASSFPGTPYNEQFF. CDR3 in DNA: TGTGCCAGCAGTTTCCCCGGGACACCTTACAATGAGCAGTTCTTC.

Judged by abundance, this clonotype is medium-sized. J is TRBJ2-1 and V is TRBV19, with 11 bases that match TRBD2. This CDR3 comprises 17 residues. Trimming cost V 4 bases and J 5 bases; bases outside gene matches: 10. The germline gives CDR1 LNHDA, CDR2 SQIVND (reference sequence). The DNA of the CDR3 is TGTGCCAGTAGTACCTATAGCGGGGGGGCTCCCCACAATGAGCAGTTCTTC. Protein: CASSTYSGGAPHNEQFF.

This clonotype is large. The chain recombines TRBV2 with TRBJ1-5; maybe TRBD1 (6 bases). Trimming removed 5 bases at V and 2 bases at J, with 10 bases between. The CDR3 length is 14 residues. Looked up from germline, CDR1 is SNHLY and CDR2 is FYNNEI. The CDR3 sequence: CASSLQGGNQPQHF. The CDR3 DNA sequence: TGTGCCAGCAGTCTACAGGGCGGCAATCAGCCCCAGCATTTT. Using reference TRBV2 and TRBJ1-5 for the parts outside the CDR3, the full variable domain is EPEVTQTPSHQVTQMGQEVILRCVPISNHLYFYWYRQILGQKVEFLVSFYNNEISEKSEIFDDQFSVERPDGSNFTLKIRSTKLEDSAMYFCASSLQGGNQPQHFGDGTRLSIL.

This clonotype is labeled medium-sized (0.01 to 0.1%). J is TRBJ2-3 and V is TRBV7-2; D is unresolved. Germline loops: CDR1 SGHTA, CDR2 FQGNSA. This CDR3 contains 13 residues. With 1 base removed from V and 5 bases from J, the gap between germline ends came to 7 bases. The CDR3 protein is CASSLVRVDTQYF. The DNA of the CDR3 is TGTGCCAGCAGCTTAGTCCGGGTAGATACGCAGTATTTT.

In regard to this clonotype: Lacking the conserved final phenylalanine or tryptophan, this CDR3 likely reflects a read error. This sequence joins TRBV29-1 and TRBJ2-1; 9 bases agree with TRBD1. Germline CDR1 SQVTM, CDR2 ANQGSEA. The CDR3 extends over 13 amino acids. The CDR3 protein is CSHRDRGINEQFL. Written as DNA, the CDR3 is TGCAGTCACCGAGACAGGGGGATCAATGAGCAGTTCCTC.

This clonotype is labeled as large. This chain connects TRBV2 to TRBJ1-6; D call uncertain. The V end lost 5 bases, the J end lost 8 bases, and 4 bases lay between the germline ends. The CDR3 sequence is 11 residues long. Germline V gene sequence: CDR1 SNHLY, CDR2 FYNNEI. The CDR3 reads CASSFDSPLHF. CDR3 nucleotide sequence: TGTGCCAGCAGTTTCGATTCACCCCTCCACTTT.

This clonotype is medium-sized (0.01 to 0.1%). The gene calls are TRBV6-1 and TRBJ2-7; D might be TRBD1 or TRBD2, each matching 7 bases. The CDR3 runs 15 residues. In germline, CDR1 is MNHNS, CDR2 SASEGT. V lost 7 bases, J lost 3 bases, and 19 bases lay in between. The CDR3 DNA sequence: TGTGCCAGCATAGTTTTGACAGGGAGGGTCTACGAGCAGTACTTC. Translation: CASIVLTGRVYEQYF.

This clonotype is judged medium-sized. The chain carries TRBV10-3 and TRBJ1-1; D gene uncertain. The CDR3 sequence is 12 residues long. The V end was cut by 4 bases, the J end by 3 bases, with 6 bases between. Germline CDR1 ENHRY, CDR2 SYGVKD. The CDR3 loop is CAISVDYTEAFF. The CDR3 nucleotides read TGTGCCATCAGTGTAGACTACACTGAAGCTTTCTTT.

This clonotype is large in the sample. The rearrangement uses TRBV6-1 and TRBJ1-1; D ambiguous. Germline lookup yields CDR1 MNHNS and CDR2 SASEGT. V lost 8 bases, J lost 6 bases, and 10 bases lay in between. The CDR3 has 11 amino acids. CDR3: CASGGRSEAFF. CDR3 DNA sequence: TGTGCCAGCGGAGGAAGGTCTGAAGCTTTCTTT.

Concerning this clonotype: The missing conserved phenylalanine or tryptophan at the end of this CDR3 makes a read error likely. The chain combines TRBV2 with TRBJ2-3; 11 nucleotides line up with TRBD2. Per germline, CDR1 SNHLY and CDR2 FYNNEI. This CDR3 contains 14 residues. The CDR3 is CVSSWTSGTDTQYL. CDR3 DNA: TGTGTCAGCAGCTGGACTAGCGGGACAGATACGCAGTATCTT.

This clonotype was picked up many times. This chain uses TRBV7-3 with TRBJ2-2, with D maybe TRBD1 (6 bases). The CDR3 runs to 15 residues. Per germline, CDR1 SGHTA and CDR2 FQGTGA. V was trimmed by 0 bases and J by 3 bases, leaving 8 bases between them. For the CDR3, the DNA is TGTGCCAGCAGCTTAACCCCAGGGGACACCGGGGAGCTGTTTTTT. Translation gives CASSLTPGDTGELFF.

By share, this clonotype ranks as large (0.1 to 1%). The genes are TRBV27 and TRBJ2-3, with a tentative D call TRBD1 (5 bases). Germline V lookup: CDR1 MNHEY, CDR2 SMNVEV (reference sequence). This CDR3 has 15 residues. Trimming took 8 bases from V and 3 from J, leaving 18 bases between them. For the CDR3, the DNA is TGTGCCAGCTGGTCGACAGCTAGTATTACAGATACGCAGTATTTT. Translating it yields CASWSTASITDTQYF.

This chain uses TRBV29-1 with TRBJ2-1, with TRBD2 identical over 8 bases. Germline V CDR1 and CDR2: SQVTM, ANQGSEA. Losses at the gene ends were 7 bases for V and 2 bases for J; bases not matched to a gene: 7. The length of the CDR3 is 14 residues. CDR3 loop: CSANSGVAYNEQFF. The CDR3 DNA reads TGCAGCGCGAATAGCGGGGTGGCCTACAATGAGCAGTTCTTC.

In this sample, this clonotype is medium-sized. The chain employs TRBV7-9 and TRBJ2-7; maybe TRBD1 (6 bases). This CDR3 spans 13 amino acids. CDR1 SEHNR and CDR2 FQNEAQ come from the germline V gene (reference sequence). V was clipped by 5 bases and J by 3 bases, with 11 bases between them. The CDR3 DNA is TGTGCCAGCAGCCGGGACACAGTCTACGAGCAGTACGTC. This sequence encodes CASSRDTVYEQYV.

By share, this clonotype ranks as large. The chain joins TRBV7-2 to TRBJ1-5, with D uncertain. The CDR3 runs to 15 residues. Germline V gives CDR1 SGHTA, CDR2 FQGNSA. The ends were cut back, 1 base at V and 7 bases at J, with 14 bases in the middle. The CDR3 nucleotides are TGTGCCAGCAGCTTAGTCGGCTGGCTGGGACAGCCCCAGCATTTT. It yields the protein CASSLVGWLGQPQHF.

This clonotype showed up just once. This chain connects TRBV20-1 to TRBJ2-3; D perhaps matches TRBD2 (5 bases). The CDR3 contains 16 residues. Germline loops: CDR1 DFQATT, CDR2 SNEGSKA (reference sequence). Between the trimmed V and J ends, which lost 4 bases and 2 bases, there was a span of 19 bases. The CDR3 DNA reads as TGCAGTGCTAACAGTCGTAGGACTGGAAACACAGATACGCAGTATTTT. As protein: CSANSRRTGNTDTQYF.

For this clonotype: At one of its ends the junction is not consistent with the germline gene, which may arise from a read error. The chain joins TRBV5-6 to TRBJ2-1; 7 nucleotides align to TRBD1. This CDR3 is built from 19 residues. Per germline, CDR1 SGHDT and CDR2 YYEEEE. The CDR3 DNA reads TGTGCCAGCAGCTTAAAGGGGGCTTACCCCGGAGAGTCCTACAATGGGCAGTTCTTC. Translation: CASSLKGAYPGESYNGQFF.

This clonotype was detected once. V and J are TRBV2 and TRBJ2-7; D uncertain. Per the germline V gene, CDR1 is SNHLY and CDR2 is FYNNEI. The CDR3 length is 12 residues. V dropped 6 bases and J dropped 8 bases, with 14 bases sitting between them. The CDR3: CASSPVSTKQYV. The CDR3 DNA reads as TGTGCCAGCAGCCCAGTAAGTACCAAGCAGTACGTC.